This entry is about one TCR beta chain. Seattle patients were enrolled while actively infected and followed longitudinally. Data came from immunoSEQ multiplex PCR; TCRdb stores just in-frame clones and leaves some out. The sample holds approximately 63,000 clones, more than 80% seen once. V lost 5 bases and J 0 bases, leaving 14 bases between the germline ends. The CDR3 is 15 residues long. The germline gives CDR1 SNHLY, CDR2 FYNNEI. This sample was included in a study of blood T cell repertoires in COVID-19. Study background: From T cells, B-cell-depleted T cells, or PBMCs came the material, which was cDNA or gDNA.

This sequence originates from a woman aged 55-69 years with COVID-19, enrolled during active disease. Specimen: peripheral blood. This chain uses TRBV2 with TRBJ2-7, with D tentatively TRBD1 (6 bases). The CDR3 DNA is TGTGCCAGCAGTTTAGGGGGTGCCGGCTCCTACGAGCAGTACTTC. This codes for CASSLGGAGSYEQYF.